Only a few counts were recorded for the clone carrying this T cell receptor (beta chain). Its antigen is not identified. This PCR relied on a set of 60 Vbeta primers and 13 Jbeta primers. Profiled with immunoSEQ multiplex PCR; TCRdb holds only in-frame clones, not every one. The table has under 200,000 clones, roughly 70% seen once. The sample is drawn from a study of cytomegalovirus exposure and HLA in healthy donors. Notes on the study in general: A missense variant in DCLRE1C was later tied to TCR beta V- and J-gene trimming.

The CDR3 runs 15 residues. The junction had 6 bases not matched to a gene; V was cut back by 4 bases and J by 7 bases. Looked up from germline, CDR1 is SNHLY and CDR2 is FYNNEI. Sequencing used PBMCs. The receptor's source is a woman aged 40 to 49 in good health and CMV-seropositive. The J gene is TRBJ1-6, the V gene TRBV2, with 8 positions matching TRBD1. CDR3: CASSGAGGYNSPLHF. The DNA of the CDR3 is TGTGCCAGCAGTGGGGCAGGGGGCTACAATTCACCCCTCCACTTT.